This TCR beta chain was identified during a study of cytomegalovirus exposure and HLA in healthy donors. Study-level points and caveats: In vitro checks showed that a few CMV-associated chains really do target CMV antigens.

Germline CDR1 reads SGHNT; CDR2 reads YYREEE (reference sequence). The trim removed 4 bases at V and 4 bases at J, leaving 1 base unmatched. The CDR3 totals 12 residues. Sequencing was performed with immunoSEQ multiplex PCR; in TCRdb, only in-frame clones are kept and a portion is missing. The sample shows approximately 300,000 clones, 86% of them seen only once. With respect to this clone: Its antigen is as yet unknown.

The sequencing input was PBMCs. The TCR was taken from a woman between 18 and 29 years old in good health and CMV-seronegative. The chain combines TRBV5-4 with TRBJ2-7, with 8 positions matching TRBD1. CDR3 coding DNA: TGTGCCAGCAGCCGGACAGGGTACGAGCAGTACTTC. As protein: CASSRTGYEQYF.